These T cell receptor beta chains were read from a single sample in a study of blood T cell repertoires in COVID-19. This table comes from immunoSEQ multiplex PCR, and its TCRdb copy is limited to in-frame clones, with some not included. Of 200,000 or so clones detected, roughly nine tenths appear once; the ten largest clones hold roughly 2.8%. Sequenced material: PBMCs or T cells enriched from blood (not recorded which). Receptor source: a woman in her twenties or thirties who had recovered from COVID-19. Both conserved end residues are part of each CDR3. Each record gives: J gene, D gene, V gene, clone size, CDR3 protein, CDR3 DNA. D genes are given only for firm matches. Clone size, where shown, is once, few, many, or a class for clones that have expanded.

j_call: TRBJ1-1; d_call: NA; v_call: TRBV29-1; clone_size: few; cdr3_aa: CSVVSGTMNTEAFF; cdr3_nt: TGCAGCGTTGTGTCGGGGACTATGAACACTGAAGCTTTCTTT
j_call: TRBJ2-7; d_call: NA; v_call: TRBV7-9; clone_size: NA; cdr3_aa: CASSLDKEFYEQYF; cdr3_nt: TGTGCCAGCAGCCTGGACAAAGAATTCTACGAGCAGTACTTC
j_call: TRBJ2-1; d_call: NA; v_call: TRBV6-5; clone_size: NA; cdr3_aa: CASSYFSSPLYNEQFF; cdr3_nt: TGTGCCAGCAGTTACTTCTCAAGCCCCCTCTACAATGAGCAGTTCTTC
j_call: TRBJ2-2; d_call: NA; v_call: TRBV4-2; clone_size: NA; cdr3_aa: CASSPVPDTGELFF; cdr3_nt: TGTGCCAGCAGCCCCGTACCGGACACCGGGGAGCTGTTTTTT
j_call: TRBJ1-1; d_call: TRBD1; v_call: TRBV4-2; clone_size: NA; cdr3_aa: CASSPEGTVNTEAFF; cdr3_nt: TGTGCCAGCAGCCCCGAGGGGACAGTGAACACTGAAGCTTTCTTT
j_call: TRBJ1-6; d_call: NA; v_call: TRBV19; clone_size: NA; cdr3_aa: CASSPRGGFESPLHF; cdr3_nt: TGTGCCAGTAGTCCCCGGGGTGGTTTTGAGTCACCCCTCCACTTT
j_call: TRBJ1-2; d_call: NA; v_call: TRBV12-3/TRBV12-4; clone_size: NA; cdr3_aa: CASSFGRFYGYTF; cdr3_nt: TGTGCCAGCAGTTTTGGCAGGTTCTATGGCTACACCTTC
j_call: TRBJ1-2; d_call: TRBD1; v_call: TRBV27; clone_size: few; cdr3_aa: CASSFGTGNGYTF; cdr3_nt: TGTGCCAGCAGTTTCGGGACAGGGAATGGCTACACCTTC
j_call: TRBJ1-3; d_call: NA; v_call: TRBV19; clone_size: NA; cdr3_aa: CASSIGELSGNTIYF; cdr3_nt: TGTGCCAGTAGTATAGGTGAACTCTCTGGAAACACCATATATTTT
j_call: TRBJ1-6; d_call: TRBD1; v_call: TRBV7-3; clone_size: NA; cdr3_aa: CASSLNDRGFTPLHF; cdr3_nt: TGTGCCAGCAGCTTAAACGACAGGGGGTTTACACCCCTCCACTTT
j_call: TRBJ1-2; d_call: NA; v_call: TRBV12-3/TRBV12-4; clone_size: NA; cdr3_aa: CASSRPGGYGYTF; cdr3_nt: TGTGCCAGCAGCCGCCCCGGTGGCTATGGCTACACCTTC
j_call: TRBJ1-1; d_call: NA; v_call: TRBV4-3; clone_size: NA; cdr3_aa: CASSQDRVGNTEAFF; cdr3_nt: TGCGCCAGCAGCCAAGACCGAGTTGGGAACACTGAAGCTTTCTTT
j_call: TRBJ2-3; d_call: TRBD2; v_call: TRBV9; clone_size: NA; cdr3_aa: CASSTRLARSTDTQYF; cdr3_nt: TGTGCCAGCAGCACCCGACTAGCGCGGAGCACAGATACGCAGTATTTT
j_call: TRBJ1-1; d_call: NA; v_call: TRBV4-2; clone_size: NA; cdr3_aa: CASSQDLGLAEAFF; cdr3_nt: TGTGCCAGCAGCCAAGATCTTGGCCTGGCTGAAGCTTTCTTT
j_call: TRBJ2-7; d_call: TRBD2; v_call: TRBV5-6; clone_size: NA; cdr3_aa: CASSLYGGAGEQYF; cdr3_nt: TGTGCCAGCAGCTTGTACGGGGGGGCCGGCGAGCAGTACTTC
j_call: TRBJ2-7; d_call: NA; v_call: TRBV4-3; clone_size: NA; cdr3_aa: CASSQEARNNYEQYF; cdr3_nt: TGCGCCAGCAGCCAAGAGGCCAGAAATAACTACGAGCAGTACTTC
j_call: TRBJ2-3; d_call: NA; v_call: TRBV7-9; clone_size: NA; cdr3_aa: CASSFKGVKGDTQYF; cdr3_nt: TGTGCCAGCAGCTTCAAGGGGGTTAAAGGAGATACGCAGTATTTT
j_call: TRBJ1-3; d_call: NA; v_call: TRBV7-9; clone_size: NA; cdr3_aa: CASSPGLLASGNTIYF; cdr3_nt: TGTGCCAGCAGCCCGGGACTCCTCGCCTCTGGAAACACCATATATTTT
j_call: TRBJ1-2; d_call: NA; v_call: TRBV7-2; clone_size: few; cdr3_aa: CASSLESGNYGYTF; cdr3_nt: TGTGCCAGCAGCTTAGAATCAGGCAACTATGGCTACACCTTC
j_call: TRBJ1-1; d_call: NA; v_call: TRBV7-9; clone_size: NA; cdr3_aa: CASTSSNTEAFF; cdr3_nt: TGTGCCAGCACCTCCTCGAACACTGAAGCTTTCTTT
j_call: TRBJ1-4; d_call: NA; v_call: TRBV9; clone_size: few; cdr3_aa: CASSVGTGRNEKLFF; cdr3_nt: TGTGCCAGCAGCGTAGGTACGGGGAGAAATGAAAAACTGTTTTTT
j_call: TRBJ2-3; d_call: TRBD2; v_call: TRBV29-1; clone_size: NA; cdr3_aa: CSVAGTSSKDTQYF; cdr3_nt: TGCAGCGTGGCCGGGACTAGCAGTAAAGATACGCAGTATTTT
j_call: TRBJ1-2; d_call: NA; v_call: TRBV4-1; clone_size: NA; cdr3_aa: CASSQADINYGYTF; cdr3_nt: TGCGCCAGCAGCCAAGCCGACATTAACTATGGCTACACCTTC
j_call: TRBJ2-1; d_call: NA; v_call: TRBV19; clone_size: NA; cdr3_aa: CASSIQGYYNEQFF; cdr3_nt: TGTGCCAGTAGTATACAGGGATATTACAATGAGCAGTTCTTC
j_call: TRBJ2-6; d_call: NA; v_call: TRBV7-3; clone_size: NA; cdr3_aa: CASSFGDSGANVLTF; cdr3_nt: TGTGCCAGCAGCTTCGGAGACTCTGGGGCCAACGTCCTGACTTTC
j_call: TRBJ1-2; d_call: NA; v_call: TRBV27; clone_size: NA; cdr3_aa: CASSSGVPGNYGYTF; cdr3_nt: TGTGCCAGCAGTTCCGGGGTCCCGGGAAACTATGGCTACACCTTC
j_call: TRBJ1-5; d_call: NA; v_call: TRBV7-8; clone_size: NA; cdr3_aa: CASSLVGGKYSNQPQHF; cdr3_nt: TGTGCCAGCAGCTTAGTGGGAGGGAAGTATAGCAATCAGCCCCAGCATTTT
j_call: TRBJ1-1; d_call: TRBD1; v_call: TRBV7-9; clone_size: NA; cdr3_aa: CASSGGTEAFF; cdr3_nt: TGTGCCAGCAGCGGGGGGACAGAGGCTTTCTTT
j_call: TRBJ2-1; d_call: NA; v_call: TRBV11-2; clone_size: NA; cdr3_aa: CASSPHAGNDNEQFF; cdr3_nt: TGTGCCAGCAGCCCGCACGCCGGGAACGACAATGAGCAGTTCTTC
j_call: TRBJ2-3; d_call: NA; v_call: TRBV27; clone_size: once; cdr3_aa: CASSFSAVVTDTQYF; cdr3_nt: TGTGCCAGCAGTTTCTCAGCGGTCGTCACAGATACGCAGTATTTT
j_call: TRBJ1-1; d_call: NA; v_call: TRBV18; clone_size: NA; cdr3_aa: CASSLNGGVGMNTEAFF; cdr3_nt: TGTGCCAGCTCACTGAACGGGGGAGTCGGGATGAACACTGAAGCTTTCTTT
j_call: TRBJ2-7; d_call: TRBD1; v_call: TRBV12-5; clone_size: NA; cdr3_aa: CASAEQGWRYEQYF; cdr3_nt: TGTGCTAGTGCCGAACAGGGGTGGCGGTACGAGCAGTACTTC
j_call: TRBJ1-1; d_call: NA; v_call: TRBV7-9; clone_size: NA; cdr3_aa: CASSFSRDTEAFF; cdr3_nt: TGTGCCAGCAGCTTCTCTCGAGACACTGAAGCTTTCTTT
j_call: TRBJ2-7; d_call: TRBD1; v_call: TRBV11-1; clone_size: NA; cdr3_aa: CASSSGQSFYEQYF; cdr3_nt: TGTGCCAGCAGCTCGGGACAGTCGTTCTACGAGCAGTACTTC
j_call: TRBJ2-5; d_call: NA; v_call: TRBV10-2; clone_size: NA; cdr3_aa: CASSESSALQETQYF; cdr3_nt: TGCGCCAGCAGTGAGAGTAGCGCACTCCAAGAGACCCAGTACTTC
j_call: TRBJ2-7; d_call: TRBD2; v_call: TRBV12-3/TRBV12-4; clone_size: many; cdr3_aa: CASASGDSYEQYF; cdr3_nt: TGTGCCAGCGCTAGCGGGGACTCCTACGAGCAGTACTTC
j_call: TRBJ1-4; d_call: NA; v_call: TRBV15; clone_size: NA; cdr3_aa: CATSRDSSDNEKLFF; cdr3_nt: TGTGCCACCAGCAGGGACAGTTCGGATAATGAAAAACTGTTTTTT
j_call: TRBJ1-1; d_call: NA; v_call: TRBV11-2; clone_size: NA; cdr3_aa: CASSNRVTEAFF; cdr3_nt: TGTGCCAGCAGTAACAGGGTCACTGAAGCTTTCTTT
j_call: TRBJ1-2; d_call: NA; v_call: TRBV27; clone_size: NA; cdr3_aa: CASSLRGGPYGYTF; cdr3_nt: TGTGCCAGCAGTCTTCGGGGGGGGCCGTATGGCTACACCTTC
j_call: TRBJ2-5; d_call: NA; v_call: TRBV4-3; clone_size: NA; cdr3_aa: CASSPRLGETQYF; cdr3_nt: TGCGCCAGCAGCCCGAGGTTGGGAGAGACCCAGTACTTC
j_call: TRBJ2-2; d_call: NA; v_call: TRBV9; clone_size: NA; cdr3_aa: CASSVPSGELFF; cdr3_nt: TGTGCCAGCAGCGTCCCCTCCGGGGAGCTGTTTTTT
j_call: TRBJ1-5; d_call: TRBD1; v_call: TRBV6-2/TRBV6-3; clone_size: NA; cdr3_aa: CASSRGAGGADQPQHF; cdr3_nt: TGTGCCAGCAGCCGAGGGGCAGGGGGCGCCGATCAGCCCCAGCATTTT
j_call: TRBJ1-2; d_call: NA; v_call: TRBV12-3/TRBV12-4; clone_size: NA; cdr3_aa: CASSLRGPDGYTF; cdr3_nt: TGTGCCAGCAGTCTCAGGGGCCCGGATGGCTACACCTTC
j_call: TRBJ2-1; d_call: TRBD2; v_call: TRBV27; clone_size: NA; cdr3_aa: CASSLSSGGLFF; cdr3_nt: TGTGCCAGCAGTCTGTCTAGCGGAGGTCTGTTCTTC
j_call: TRBJ2-4; d_call: TRBD1; v_call: TRBV6-1; clone_size: NA; cdr3_aa: CASSEVRDRENIQYF; cdr3_nt: TGTGCCAGCAGTGAAGTCCGGGACAGGGAAAACATTCAGTACTTC
j_call: TRBJ1-1; d_call: TRBD1; v_call: TRBV5-1; clone_size: NA; cdr3_aa: CASSATGEHNTEAFF; cdr3_nt: TGCGCCAGCAGCGCTACAGGGGAGCACAACACTGAAGCTTTCTTT
j_call: TRBJ1-1; d_call: TRBD1; v_call: TRBV29-1; clone_size: NA; cdr3_aa: CSVEGTGTAFF; cdr3_nt: TGCAGCGTTGAAGGGACAGGAACGGCTTTCTTT
j_call: TRBJ1-5; d_call: NA; v_call: TRBV21-1; clone_size: NA; cdr3_aa: CASSTPQGSQPQHF; cdr3_nt: TGTGCCAGCAGCACCCCTCAGGGGTCTCAGCCCCAGCATTTT
j_call: TRBJ2-7; d_call: NA; v_call: TRBV11-2; clone_size: few; cdr3_aa: CASSLDPGALYEQYF; cdr3_nt: TGTGCCAGCAGCTTAGATCCAGGGGCACTTTACGAGCAGTACTTC
j_call: TRBJ1-1; d_call: NA; v_call: TRBV4-2; clone_size: few; cdr3_aa: CASSQGYRVSTEAFF; cdr3_nt: TGTGCCAGCAGCCAAGGTTACAGGGTTAGCACTGAAGCTTTCTTT
j_call: TRBJ2-7; d_call: TRBD2; v_call: TRBV29-1; clone_size: NA; cdr3_aa: CSVPLAGDGHEQYF; cdr3_nt: TGCAGCGTTCCCCTAGCGGGGGACGGTCACGAGCAGTACTTC
j_call: TRBJ2-1; d_call: TRBD2; v_call: TRBV5-6; clone_size: NA; cdr3_aa: CASSGGLAGNNEQFF; cdr3_nt: TGTGCCAGCAGCGGCGGACTAGCGGGGAACAATGAGCAGTTCTTC
j_call: TRBJ2-7; d_call: NA; v_call: TRBV4-1; clone_size: NA; cdr3_aa: CASSQVGGRRRTASYEQYF; cdr3_nt: TGCGCCAGCAGCCAAGTAGGGGGAAGACGCAGGACCGCCTCCTACGAGCAGTACTTC
j_call: TRBJ1-2; d_call: NA; v_call: TRBV2; clone_size: NA; cdr3_aa: CASSDDSLESYGYTF; cdr3_nt: TGTGCCAGCAGTGATGACAGCCTCGAGAGCTATGGCTACACCTTC
j_call: TRBJ1-2; d_call: TRBD1; v_call: TRBV19; clone_size: NA; cdr3_aa: CASRTSGTVFGYTF; cdr3_nt: TGTGCCAGTAGAACTTCCGGGACAGTCTTTGGCTACACCTTC
j_call: TRBJ1-2; d_call: TRBD1; v_call: TRBV18; clone_size: NA; cdr3_aa: CASSLVGQGHYTF; cdr3_nt: TGTGCCAGCTCACTTGTAGGACAGGGGCACTACACCTTC
j_call: TRBJ1-6; d_call: NA; v_call: TRBV6-5; clone_size: NA; cdr3_aa: CASTRTRGSPLHF; cdr3_nt: TGTGCCAGCACCAGGACCAGGGGTTCACCCCTCCACTTT
j_call: TRBJ2-3; d_call: TRBD2; v_call: TRBV14; clone_size: NA; cdr3_aa: CASSQDRSGVLTDTQYF; cdr3_nt: TGTGCCAGCAGCCAAGACCGGAGCGGGGTGCTCACAGATACGCAGTATTTT
j_call: TRBJ2-3; d_call: NA; v_call: TRBV7-3; clone_size: NA; cdr3_aa: CASSPRGSPTDTQYF; cdr3_nt: TGTGCCAGCAGCCCCAGAGGTTCTCCCACAGATACGCAGTATTTT
j_call: TRBJ2-6; d_call: TRBD1; v_call: TRBV5-4; clone_size: NA; cdr3_aa: CASSGTAPTGANVLTF; cdr3_nt: TGTGCCAGCAGCGGGACAGCCCCGACTGGGGCCAACGTCCTGACTTTC